The 32 T cell receptor beta chains in this list originate from one sample, sequenced in a study of blood T cell repertoires in COVID-19. The table came from immunoSEQ multiplex PCR; TCRdb's copy has only in-frame clones and leaves some out. Of 300,000 to 400,000 clones listed, 91% are singletons. Sequences were obtained from peripheral blood. These receptors were collected from a woman between 18 and 29 years old who had recovered from COVID-19.

The rearrangement links TRBV27 to TRBJ1-1; 7 nucleotides agree with TRBD1. CDR1 is MNHEY, CDR2 SMNVEV, per germline (reference sequence). V trimming: 5 bases; J trimming: 6 bases; junction bases outside the gene matches: 12. This CDR3 is built from 15 residues. CDR3 loop: CASSKTQGHGPEAFF. Here the CDR3 DNA reads TGTGCCAGCAGTAAAACACAGGGGCACGGGCCTGAAGCTTTCTTT.

The V and J genes are TRBV29-1 and TRBJ2-1, with a weak D call TRBD1 (6 bases). Trimming cost V 7 bases and J 6 bases, with 13 bases left between them. Germline V gene data show CDR1 as SQVTM and CDR2 as ANQGSEA. The CDR3 consists of 12 residues. The CDR3 region is CSAEQGSNEQFF. In DNA form, the CDR3 reads TGCAGCGCCGAACAGGGTTCCAATGAGCAGTTCTTC.

The gene calls are TRBV9 and TRBJ2-1; weak D call: TRBD2 (5 bases). V was shortened by 0 bases and J by 8 bases, with 18 bases between the two germline ends. The germline CDR1 and CDR2 sequences are SGDLS and YYNGEE. The CDR3 is 16 residues long. CDR3 residues: CASSVDRASPSHEQFF. Here the CDR3 DNA reads TGTGCCAGCAGCGTAGATCGGGCTAGCCCCTCTCATGAGCAGTTCTTC.

This clone was counted a single time. The J gene is TRBJ2-3, the V gene TRBV29-1; tentatively, D is TRBD1 (6 bases). V lost 2 bases, J lost 4 bases, and 10 bases lay in between. The CDR3 spans 13 residues. Germline CDR1 and CDR2: SQVTM and ANQGSEA. This CDR3 is CSVERGLADTQYF. CDR3 DNA: TGCAGCGTTGAAAGGGGGTTGGCAGATACGCAGTATTTT.

The chain recombines TRBV12-3 or TRBV12-4 with TRBJ1-5, with D possibly TRBD1 on 5 matching bases. Trimming shortened V by 11 bases and J by 3 bases, and 14 bases separated the two germline ends. The CDR3 loop spans 13 amino acids. In DNA, the CDR3 is TGTGCCGGAGGGGAACAGCCCAATCAGCCCCAGCATTTT. Amino acid sequence: CAGGEQPNQPQHF.

The count of this clone is one. The J gene is TRBJ1-1, the V gene TRBV5-1; D is unclear. The CDR3 runs to 11 residues. Germline-derived CDR1 and CDR2 are SGHRS and YFSETQ. The V and J ends lost 3 bases and 5 bases respectively, with 5 bases between them. The CDR3 is CASSSSTEAFF. CDR3 nucleotides: TGCGCCAGCAGCTCTTCTACTGAAGCTTTCTTT. The whole variable domain, filled in from reference TRBV5-1 and TRBJ1-1, reads KAGVTQTPRYLIKTRGQQVTLSCSPISGHRSVSWYQQTPGQGLQFLFEYFSETQRNKGNFPGRFSGRQFSNSRSEMNVSTLELGDSALYLCASSSSTEAFFGQGTRLTVV.

The chain employs TRBV21-1 and TRBJ1-5; no check of the table's D call, TRBD1, against the DNA was made. TRBV21-1 is designated a pseudogene. The CDR3 is 16 residues long. Here the CDR3 DNA reads TGTGCCAGCAGCAAAGCTAAGACAGATAGCAATCAGCCCCAGCATTTT. Its translation is CASSKAKTDSNQPQHF.

This sequence joins TRBV9 and TRBJ1-2, with TRBD1 identical over 8 bases. J lost 4 bases, V lost 4 bases, and 12 bases had no gene match. CDR1 is SGDLS and CDR2 is YYNGEE in the germline V gene. The CDR3 consists of 16 residues. The CDR3 DNA is TGTGCCAGCAGCCAGACGCAGGGGGCGCCGAGCTATGGCTACACCTTC. Amino acids: CASSQTQGAPSYGYTF.

The J gene is TRBJ2-5, the V gene TRBV27; TRBD1 matches 10 bases. The germline V gene encodes CDR1 MNHEY and CDR2 SMNVEV (reference sequence). V lost 8 bases to trimming and J lost 5 bases; unmatched junction nucleotides: 8. The CDR3 consists of 14 residues. DNA for the CDR3: TGTGCCAGCCGAGGGACAGGGGTTTACGAGACCCAGTACTTC. Translation gives CASRGTGVYETQYF.

This chain links TRBV5-1 with TRBJ1-2; TRBD1 matches 7 bases. J lost 2 bases, V lost 4 bases, and 5 bases had no gene match. From germline, CDR1 is SGHRS and CDR2 YFSETQ. This CDR3 is 14 amino acids long. CDR3 amino acids: CASSPSQGNYGYTF. The CDR3 DNA sequence: TGCGCCAGCAGCCCCTCACAGGGGAACTATGGCTACACCTTC.

This clone was seen just once. The chain is built from TRBV27 and TRBJ1-6, with a tentative D call TRBD1 (6 bases). Looked up from germline, CDR1 is MNHEY and CDR2 is SMNVEV (reference sequence). There are 14 residues in the CDR3. With 3 bases removed from V and 10 bases from J, the gap between germline ends came to 13 bases. CDR3 in DNA: TGTGCCAGCAGTTTGGACAGTAGGCGCTCACCCCTCCACTTT. This gives the protein CASSLDSRRSPLHF.

The chain links TRBV12-5 to TRBJ2-5, with 10 bases fitting TRBD2. Germline CDR1 reads LGHNT; CDR2 reads FRNRAP. With V trimmed by 6 bases and J by 1 base, 5 bases remained unmatched. The CDR3 consists of 15 residues. The CDR3 sequence is CASGLAGVAQETQYF. The DNA of the CDR3 is TGTGCTAGTGGGCTAGCGGGAGTTGCCCAAGAGACCCAGTACTTC.

The chain couples TRBV28 to TRBJ1-6; D remains unclear. Germline CDR1 reads MDHEN; CDR2 reads SYDVKM. CDR3 length equals 11 residues. V was cut by 11 bases and J by 10 bases, with 12 bases left in between. The CDR3 loop reads CAAGRGSPLHF. In nucleotides, the CDR3 is TGTGCCGCGGGTCGGGGATCACCCCTCCACTTT.

The chain uses TRBV5-1 and TRBJ2-5; 7 positions agree with TRBD1. Germline trimming cut 0 bases from V and 0 bases from J; bases unmatched to any gene: 11. There are 18 residues in the CDR3. Germline V gene lookup returns CDR1 SGHRS and CDR2 YFSETQ. CDR3 amino acids: CASSLGTGVFSYQETQYF. CDR3 sequence (DNA): TGCGCCAGCAGCTTGGGGACAGGAGTTTTTTCGTACCAAGAGACCCAGTACTTC. The full variable domain, with the rest looked up from reference TRBV5-1 and TRBJ2-5, is KAGVTQTPRYLIKTRGQQVTLSCSPISGHRSVSWYQQTPGQGLQFLFEYFSETQRNKGNFPGRFSGRQFSNSRSEMNVSTLELGDSALYLCASSLGTGVFSYQETQYFGPGTRLLVL.

The rearrangement uses TRBV10-2 and TRBJ1-1; the match to TRBD1 covers 9 bases. The CDR3 is made up of 15 amino acids. Germline CDR1 WSHSY, CDR2 SAAADI. V lost 7 bases, J lost 5 bases, and 11 bases stayed unmatched. The chain's CDR3 is CASTLTGTGSTEAFF. CDR3 DNA: TGCGCCAGCACGCTAACCGGGACAGGGAGTACTGAAGCTTTCTTT.

V gene TRBV4-1 combines with J gene TRBJ2-5, with D perhaps matching TRBD2 (6 bases). This CDR3 region has 15 residues. Trimming stripped 4 bases from V and 2 bases from J, with 14 bases between. Germline loops: CDR1 MGHRA, CDR2 YSYEKL. The DNA for the CDR3 is TGCGCCAGCAGCCCGGGTGGGGAGGCGCAAGAGACCCAGTACTTC. This sequence encodes CASSPGGEAQETQYF.

This clone was counted once. The chain links TRBV6-5 to TRBJ1-2, with D hard to call. Germline-derived CDR1 and CDR2 are MNHEY and SVGAGI. The CDR3 is made up of 14 amino acids. V lost 0 bases and J lost 2, with 7 bases in between. The CDR3 here is CASSYSTMNYGYTF. CDR3 DNA sequence: TGTGCCAGCAGTTACTCGACTATGAACTATGGCTACACCTTC.

The chain combines TRBV4-1 with TRBJ2-4; tentative D call: TRBD2 (5 bases). Trimming shortened V by 0 bases and J by 0 bases, and 12 bases separated the two germline ends. This CDR3 comprises 17 residues. Germline V gene lookup returns CDR1 MGHRA and CDR2 YSYEKL. CDR3 DNA sequence: TGCGCCAGCAGCCAAGACGAGTGGACTCTAGCCAAAAACATTCAGTACTTC. This codes for CASSQDEWTLAKNIQYF.

The chain uses TRBV28 and TRBJ1-5; TRBD1 aligns across 10 bases. V trimming: 5 bases; J trimming: 6 bases; junction bases outside the gene matches: 7. This CDR3 has 15 amino acids. The germline gives CDR1 MDHEN, CDR2 SYDVKM. CDR3 region: CASSEPGQGSQPQHF. The CDR3 DNA is TGTGCCAGCAGTGAACCGGGACAGGGGAGTCAGCCCCAGCATTTT.

V usage is TRBV7-9 and J usage is TRBJ2-1; TRBD1 matches at 10 bases. Germline CDR1 and CDR2: SEHNR and FQNEAQ (reference sequence). The CDR3 runs to 19 residues. Trimming cost V 1 base and J 6 bases; bases outside gene matches: 15. As DNA, the CDR3 is TGTGCCAGCAGCTTAGACCCAGAATTCCGGGACAGGGGTCGCAATGAGCAGTTCTTC. This translates into CASSLDPEFRDRGRNEQFF.

This clone was counted once. The chain combines TRBV6-2 or TRBV6-3 with TRBJ1-1, with D possibly TRBD1 on 5 matching bases. Germline CDR1 reads MNHEY; CDR2 reads SVGEGT. CDR3 size: 15 residues. V was trimmed by 2 bases and J by 1 base, leaving 11 bases between them. The CDR3: CASSYGAKSNTEAFF. The CDR3 DNA reads TGTGCCAGCAGTTACGGGGCGAAATCGAACACTGAAGCTTTCTTT.

The chain carries TRBV4-1 and TRBJ2-7; TRBD2 agrees at 8 bases. Germline assignment: CDR1 MGHRA and CDR2 YSYEKL. Trimming at V came to 3 bases and at J to 4 bases, leaving 20 bases not matched to a gene. The CDR3 loop spans 19 amino acids. The CDR3: CASSHGEGAGELTVYEQYV. The CDR3 DNA sequence: TGCGCCAGCAGCCATGGGGAGGGAGCGGGAGAGCTCACCGTTTACGAGCAGTACGTC.

V is TRBV19 and J is TRBJ1-4; 8 bases match TRBD1. The V and J ends lost 5 bases and 3 bases, in that order; junction bases with no gene match: 8. Germline V gene sequence: CDR1 LNHDA, CDR2 SQIVND (reference sequence). This CDR3 contains 16 residues. The CDR3 region has the DNA TGTGCCAGTAGTCTTAGTGCGGGACAGGCTAATGAAAAACTGTTTTTT. Amino acid sequence: CASSLSAGQANEKLFF.

The chain carries TRBV4-3 and TRBJ2-5; D uncertain. The CDR3 extends over 15 amino acids. CDR1 is LGHNA, CDR2 YSLEER, per germline. The V and J ends lost 0 bases and 0 bases respectively, with 8 bases between them. Here the CDR3 DNA reads TGCGCCAGCAGCCAAGAGCGGAGACACCAAGAGACCCAGTACTTC. It codes for CASSQERRHQETQYF.

This chain links TRBV27 with TRBJ1-2; a possible D gene is TRBD1 (6 bases). The CDR3 length is 14 residues. Per the germline V gene, CDR1 is MNHEY and CDR2 is SMNVEV (reference sequence). V lost 2 bases, J lost 8 bases, and 15 bases lay in between. CDR3 sequence reads: CASSLRGLRGGYTF. CDR3 coding DNA: TGTGCCAGCAGTTTACGGGGCTTAAGGGGGGGCTACACCTTC.

This clone was counted a single time. The chain employs TRBV21-1 and TRBJ1-2; TRBD1 is the table's D call, not checked against the DNA. TRBV21-1 is annotated as a pseudogene. The CDR3 runs to 15 residues. CDR3 in DNA: TGTGCCAGCAGCAAGAAACCAACAGCTAACTATGGCTACACCTTC. Amino acid sequence: CASSKKPTANYGYTF.

This sequence joins TRBV30 and TRBJ1-1; D unclear. CDR1 is GTSNPN, CDR2 SVGIG, per germline (reference sequence). The CDR3 is 15 residues long. Trimming took 4 bases from V and 2 from J, leaving 17 bases between them. The CDR3 reads CAWNRGLQHNTEAFF. The CDR3 nucleotides read TGTGCCTGGAATCGAGGGTTGCAGCACAACACTGAAGCTTTCTTT.

The chain couples TRBV11-3 to TRBJ1-1; D perhaps matches TRBD1 (6 bases). Looked up from germline, CDR1 is SGHNT and CDR2 is YENEEA. The length of the CDR3 is 14 residues. Trimming took off 1 base at V and 4 bases at J, with 10 bases between the two ends. CDR3 sequence reads: CASSLAGASTEAFF. As DNA, the CDR3 is TGTGCCAGCAGCTTAGCAGGGGCGAGCACTGAAGCTTTCTTT.

V is TRBV4-1 and J is TRBJ2-7; 12 positions match TRBD2. The V gene's germline CDR1 is MGHRA and CDR2 YSYEKL. The CDR3 sequence is 16 residues long. J gave up 4 bases and V 0 bases, and 4 bases lay outside the gene matches. The CDR3 DNA reads as TGCGCCAGCAGCCAAGATACCCTAGCGGGAGGGTACGAGCAGTACGTC. This codes for CASSQDTLAGGYEQYV.

The CDR3 loop reads CASSPPTGAQETQYF. CDR3 DNA sequence: TGTGCCAGTAGTCCACCGACAGGGGCACAAGAGACCCAGTACTTC. The chain combines TRBV19 with TRBJ2-5, with TRBD1 matching 8 bases. Germline V gene data show CDR1 as LNHDA and CDR2 as SQIVND (reference sequence). The CDR3 has 15 residues. The junction had 7 bases not matched to a gene; V was cut back by 5 bases and J by 2 bases.

The J gene is TRBJ2-3, the V gene TRBV3-1 (or the pseudogene TRBV3-2); D is uncertain. The V and J ends lost 1 base and 6 bases respectively, with 14 bases between them. The CDR3 is made up of 15 amino acids. Germline values: CDR1 LGHDT, CDR2 YNNKEL (reference sequence). The CDR3 sequence: CASSQGLLTQDTQYF. The CDR3 bases are TGTGCCAGCAGCCAAGGTCTCCTTACACAGGATACGCAGTATTTT.

The V gene is TRBV19, the J gene TRBJ2-2; 10 bases are shared with TRBD1. This CDR3 is 17 amino acids long. V gave up 5 bases and J gave up 7 bases; unmatched junction bases: 13. CDR1 is LNHDA and CDR2 is SQIVND in the germline V gene (reference sequence). DNA of the CDR3: TGTGCCAGTAGTCCTAGGGACAGGGGCCGCCGGGGCGGGGAGCTGTTTTTT. Translated, it gives CASSPRDRGRRGGELFF.